This T cell receptor (beta chain) was sequenced for a study of shared clonotypes between healthy human individuals (dated by TCRdb to 2019 to 2021). Context from the whole study: Two women and a few men aged 18 to 49 years were included in the cohort. The study deeply sequenced blood TCR repertoires of five healthy adults to estimate repertoire size and the extent of clonotype sharing between individuals. Leukapheresis yielded between about 0.8 and 9.5 billion PBMCs per donor. To increase sequencing depth and limit assay-specific biases, different laboratories used diverse techniques to prepare libraries and sequence TCR repertoires.

The CDR3 spans 15 residues, from the cysteine through the phenylalanine. Only the CDR3 portion is preserved as DNA: 45 bases, with reading frame beginning at the first base. V has 1 base trimmed and J has 3 bases trimmed; junction bases matching no gene number 4. Looking up the germline V gene yields CDR1 MDHEN and CDR2 SYDVKM. The donors were healthy, HIV-negative adults who had no recently reported acute infections or vaccinations. Every donor was a Caucasian adult living in Nashville, Tennessee, USA. In the unsorted samples, approximately 85 million PBMCs were counted, and genomic DNA was extracted using the QIAamp DNA Blood Mini kit. Blood was obtained by leukapheresis, after which PBMCs were separated by Ficoll-Histopaque density gradient centrifugation and cryopreserved in liquid nitrogen vapor phase. Study-wide findings and limitations: Based on pairwise subsampling, the degree of clonotype sharing among donors was expected to be affected by sequencing depth. Because the study included a small number of donors, the genetic and exposure-history diversity represented was limited. Only blood was sampled, and tissue TCR repertoires likely differ from those in blood.

Note on this clone: Its antigen is currently not known. Base-call qualities are not available, and no considerably larger clone is one nucleotide away.

Using the deep immunoSEQ assay, TCR CDR3 regions were amplified from genomic DNA by multiplex PCR. Genomic DNA extracted from each cell subset was distributed evenly over all wells of several immunoSEQ 96-well plates, and each plate served as one replicate. For unsorted PBMC, each replicate PCR was loaded with approximately 320 ng genomic DNA, equivalent to about 33,000 T cell genomes. Genomic DNA from unsorted PBMC was sequenced over ten immunoSEQ deep assay plates. Purified libraries were quantified with a Qubit 3.0 fluorometer, sized on a Bioanalyzer 2100, and re-quantified with the KAPA Library Quantification kit. Every immunoSEQ 96-well plate was sequenced on a dedicated single-read 150-cycle Illumina NextSeq 550 flow cell. The study's processing was this. Because the immunoSEQ output included only junctional sequences and no quality scores, the filtering could not be the same as the filtering used for full-length reads. To assign V/J genes and CDR3, sequences were annotated against IMGT germline references using PyIR, a Python wrapper for IgBLAST v1.9. Reads were removed for weak V/J assignments (E-value above 1e-6), missing CDR3, stop codons, out-of-frame junctions, or ambiguous translated residues. A V3J clonotype was defined by an identical inferred V gene, J gene, and CDR3 amino acid sequence. To compute the percentage overlap between repertoires, the number of shared unique clonotypes was divided by the size of the smaller repertoire. Repertoire richness was assessed with RTK rarefaction, the Chao1 estimator, and Recon v2.1 estimates of unobserved clonotypes. In TCRdb, the immuneACCESS table is reduced to in-frame sequences with V and J assigned. These tables do not hold every clone; where another copy was compared, an unresolved V gene accounts for under half, and the others remain unexplained. The DNA was the basis for D and trimming; V, J and clone size are from that table. In this sample the table shows roughly 480,000 clones, roughly 78% of which occur a single time. The ten largest account for roughly 12% of the sample.

The sequence came from a woman between 40 and 50 years old in good health. Some clones in this sample may be carry-over from other donors' samples. The sample comprised PBMCs. Recombination connected TRBV28 to TRBJ2-7; 9 central bases correspond to TRBD1. The sequenced DNA is TGTGCCAGCAGTTTATCCGGGACAGGGTACTACGAGCAGTACTTC. This translates into CASSLSGTGYYEQYF. The full variable domain, with segments outside the CDR3 supplied by the reference TRBV28 and TRBJ2-7 proteins, appears as DVKVTQSSRYLVKRTGEKVFLECVQDMDHENMFWYRQDPGLGLRLIYFSYDVKMKEKGDIPEGYSVSREKKERFSLILESASTNQTSMYLCASSLSGTGYYEQYFGPGTRLTVT.